The 25 T cell receptor beta chains given below trace back to one sample, sequenced in a study of cytomegalovirus exposure and HLA in healthy donors. A multiplex PCR was run with 60 Vbeta primers and 13 Jbeta primers. Method: immunoSEQ multiplex PCR; TCRdb's copy keeps in-frame clones and lacks some. The data contain about 220,000 clones, 82% of them singletons. The sample was PBMCs. Every receptor here comes from a woman aged 40-49 years in good health and CMV-seropositive.

This rearrangement joins TRBV6-4 to TRBJ2-1, with 10 bases that match TRBD1. V trimming: 4 bases; J trimming: 2 bases; junction bases outside the gene matches: 2. The germline gives CDR1 MRHNA, CDR2 SNTAGT. This CDR3 comprises 15 residues. Written as DNA, the CDR3 is TGTGCCAGCAGTGGCGGGACAGGGGCCTACAATGAGCAGTTCTTC. Translated: CASSGGTGAYNEQFF.

V gene TRBV5-6 combines with J gene TRBJ2-3; a possible D gene is TRBD2 (5 bases). CDR1 is SGHDT and CDR2 is YYEEEE in the germline V gene. Trimming took off 7 bases at V and 3 bases at J, with 12 bases between the two ends. The CDR3 spans 13 residues. CDR3 residues: CASGPDFTDTQYF. The DNA of the CDR3 is TGTGCCAGCGGCCCGGACTTTACAGATACGCAGTATTTT.

This chain connects TRBV2 to TRBJ1-5, with 8 positions matching TRBD1. CDR3 size: 14 residues. J was trimmed by 7 bases and V by 2 bases; bases with no gene match: 4. Germline-derived CDR1 and CDR2 are SNHLY and FYNNEI. The CDR3 coding sequence is TGTGCCAGCAGTGAATGGACAGGGAGGCAGCCCCAGCATTTT. As protein: CASSEWTGRQPQHF.

The chain carries TRBV11-2 and TRBJ2-7, with 7 bases aligning to TRBD2. Germline loops: CDR1 SGHAT, CDR2 FQNNGV. Trimming removed 3 bases from V and 5 bases from J; junction bases left unmatched: 7. This CDR3 spans 14 amino acids. CDR3 DNA sequence: TGTGCCAGCAGCTTCGGAGGGAGGGCCGACGAGCAGTACTTC. Amino acids: CASSFGGRADEQYF.

The rearrangement uses TRBV13 and TRBJ2-5, with 11 bases aligning to TRBD2. V shed 4 bases, J shed 5 bases, and the junction held 12 bases outside the gene matches. The CDR3 loop spans 17 amino acids. Per the germline V gene, CDR1 is PRHDT and CDR2 is FYEKMQ (reference sequence). CDR3 region: CASSSTSLAGGRETQYF. CDR3 nucleotides: TGTGCCAGCAGCTCGACCTCGCTAGCGGGAGGTCGGGAGACCCAGTACTTC.

The chain links TRBV7-9 to TRBJ1-5, with D maybe TRBD1 (5 bases). Germline V gives CDR1 SEHNR, CDR2 FQNEAQ (reference sequence). The CDR3 length is 17 residues. Between the trimmed V and J ends, which lost 5 bases and 6 bases, there was a span of 23 bases. The CDR3 protein is CASSHWGAGRACQPQHF. The CDR3 DNA reads TGTGCCAGCAGCCACTGGGGTGCAGGGAGGGCCTGTCAGCCCCAGCATTTT.

J is TRBJ2-1 and V is TRBV11-2; 15 nucleotides line up with TRBD2. The CDR3 has 17 residues. Per germline, CDR1 SGHAT and CDR2 FQNNGV. V shed 5 bases and J 4 bases; nucleotides not matched to a gene: 6. The CDR3 bases are TGTGCCAGCAGCACGGGACTAGCGGGGGGCCGATACAATGAGCAGTTCTTC. This sequence encodes CASSTGLAGGRYNEQFF. Drawing the rest from reference TRBV11-2 and TRBJ2-1, the complete variable domain is EAGVAQSPRYKIIEKRQSVAFWCNPISGHATLYWYQQILGQGPKLLIQFQNNGVVDDSQLPKDRFSAERLKGVDSTLKIQPAKLEDSAVYLCASSTGLAGGRYNEQFFGPGTRLTVL.

This chain connects TRBV7-9 to TRBJ2-3; D is unclear. Between the trimmed V and J ends, which lost 6 bases and 6 bases, there was a span of 10 bases. CDR1 is SEHNR and CDR2 is FQNEAQ in the germline V gene (reference sequence). The CDR3 covers 12 residues. Here the CDR3 DNA reads TGTGCCAGCAGAAACTTGTTGGATACGCAGTATTTT. Translating gives CASRNLLDTQYF.

A remark on this clone: Other DNA sequences in the sample encode the same CDR3. The chain links TRBV7-9 to TRBJ1-1; 9 bases fit TRBD1. The V and J ends lost 3 bases and 1 base, in that order; junction bases with no gene match: 0. The length of the CDR3 is 14 residues. Germline CDR1 and CDR2: SEHNR and FQNEAQ (reference sequence). CDR3 amino acids: CASSLGQGNTEAFF. The CDR3 bases are TGTGCCAGCAGCTTGGGACAGGGGAACACTGAAGCTTTCTTT.

This clone was observed once. The rearrangement joins TRBV7-2 to TRBJ1-2; perhaps TRBD1 as D (5 bases). Germline V CDR1 and CDR2: SGHTA, FQGNSA. With 0 bases removed from V and 1 base from J, the gap between germline ends came to 9 bases. The CDR3 is made up of 15 amino acids. This CDR3 is CASSLAIQGNYGYTF. The CDR3 DNA reads TGTGCCAGCAGCTTAGCAATCCAGGGTAACTATGGCTACACCTTC. The full variable domain, its missing parts supplied by reference TRBV7-2 and TRBJ1-2, is GAGVSQSPSNKVTEKGKDVELRCDPISGHTALYWYRQSLGQGLEFLIYFQGNSAPDKSGLPSDRFSAERTGGSVSTLTIQRTQQEDSAVYLCASSLAIQGNYGYTFGSGTRLTVV.

The rearrangement uses TRBV7-2 and TRBJ2-5, with TRBD1 identical over 10 bases. Germline lookup yields CDR1 SGHTA and CDR2 FQGNSA. J lost 4 bases, V lost 5 bases, and 1 base had no gene match. The CDR3 consists of 13 residues. The CDR3 protein is CASSRDRGETQYF. CDR3 nucleotides: TGTGCCAGCAGCCGGGACAGGGGAGAGACCCAGTACTTC.

The V call is TRBV5-1, the J call TRBJ2-7, with TRBD1 matching 12 bases. Per germline, CDR1 SGHRS and CDR2 YFSETQ. Germline trimming cut 1 base from V and 6 bases from J; bases unmatched to any gene: 8. This CDR3 spans 16 amino acids. CDR3 sequence: CASSLRGDRGRREQYF. In nucleotides, the CDR3 is TGCGCCAGCAGCTTGCGAGGGGACAGGGGGCGCCGCGAGCAGTACTTC.

The chain couples TRBV4-1 to TRBJ2-1, with 8 bases fitting TRBD1. This CDR3 comprises 14 residues. CDR1 and CDR2 (germline): MGHRA, YSYEKL. J lost 8 bases, V lost 5 bases, and 8 bases had no gene match. This CDR3 reads CASSARDRNYEQFF. The CDR3 DNA sequence: TGCGCCAGCAGCGCACGGGACAGGAACTATGAGCAGTTCTTC.

V gene TRBV10-1 combines with J gene TRBJ1-6; 9 nucleotides align to TRBD1. The V and J ends lost 2 bases and 8 bases, in that order; junction bases with no gene match: 7. Germline V gene sequence: CDR1 WNHNN, CDR2 SYGVQD (reference sequence). This CDR3 has 16 amino acids. The CDR3 protein is CASSENRDRVDSPLHF. CDR3 nucleotide sequence: TGCGCCAGCAGTGAGAATCGGGACAGGGTAGATTCACCCCTCCACTTT.

The chain uses TRBV5-1 and TRBJ2-7; 12 bases are a match to TRBD2. The V segment lost 4 bases and the J segment 0 bases; nucleotides outside the gene matches: 8. Looked up from germline, CDR1 is SGHRS and CDR2 is YFSETQ. The CDR3 sequence is 17 residues long. The CDR3 sequence: CASSRTSGALSSYEQYF. CDR3 DNA: TGCGCCAGCAGCCGGACTAGCGGGGCCTTGAGCTCCTACGAGCAGTACTTC.

This clone was detected only once. The V call is TRBV5-6, the J call TRBJ2-7, with D perhaps matching TRBD2 (5 bases). CDR1 SGHDT and CDR2 YYEEEE come from the germline V gene. The CDR3 runs to 14 residues. Trimming took 7 bases from V and 0 from J, leaving 14 bases between them. CDR3 amino acids: CASLPRGSSYEQYF. CDR3 in DNA: TGTGCCAGCCTTCCCCGGGGTAGCTCCTACGAGCAGTACTTC. Looking up the rest from reference TRBV5-6 and TRBJ2-7 gives the full variable domain: DAGVTQSPTHLIKTRGQQVTLRCSPKSGHDTVSWYQQALGQGPQFIFQYYEEEERQRGNFPDRFSGHQFPNYSSELNVNALLLGDSALYLCASLPRGSSYEQYFGPGTRLTVT.

This clone was seen only a few times. The gene calls are TRBV13 and TRBJ1-1; no firm D call. The CDR3 has 12 residues. The ends were cut back, 4 bases at V and 3 bases at J, with 6 bases in the middle. Germline-derived CDR1 and CDR2 are PRHDT and FYEKMQ (reference sequence). The CDR3: CASSSGHTEAFF. The CDR3 DNA reads TGTGCCAGCAGCTCGGGTCACACTGAAGCTTTCTTT.

This clone came up once. V usage is TRBV10-3 and J usage is TRBJ2-5; D gene uncertain. The CDR3 consists of 14 residues. Germline CDR1 reads ENHRY; CDR2 reads SYGVKD. With 2 bases removed from V and 2 bases from J, the gap between germline ends came to 9 bases. The CDR3 coding sequence is TGTGCCATCAGTGAGCCGACTCATCAAGAGACCCAGTACTTC. It translates to CAISEPTHQETQYF.

The CDR3 is CASSLASQGLGGYTF. CDR3 nucleotide sequence: TGTGCCAGCAGCTTAGCGAGCCAGGGGCTCGGTGGCTACACCTTC. The gene calls are TRBV7-9 and TRBJ1-2; TRBD1 might be the D (6 bases). From germline, CDR1 is SEHNR and CDR2 FQNEAQ (reference sequence). V was pared by 0 bases and J by 7 bases, with 15 bases between. The CDR3 contains 15 residues. Supplemented by reference TRBV7-9 and TRBJ1-2, the full variable domain reads DTGVSQNPRHKITKRGQNVTFRCDPISEHNRLYWYRQTLGQGPEFLTYFQNEAQLEKSRLLSDRFSAERPKGSFSTLEIQRTEQGDSAMYLCASSLASQGLGGYTFGSGTRLTVV.

The chain employs TRBV11-3 and TRBJ2-1; D may be TRBD2 (6 bases). The CDR3 is made up of 12 amino acids. Trimming pared 5 bases from V and 9 bases from J, leaving 11 bases between. Per germline, CDR1 SGHNT and CDR2 YENEEA. CDR3 residues: CASSRGSGEQFF. The CDR3 DNA reads as TGTGCCAGCAGCCGGGGGTCGGGTGAGCAGTTCTTC. Variable domain in full (rest from reference TRBV11-3 and TRBJ2-1): EAGVVQSPRYKIIEKKQPVAFWCNPISGHNTLYWYLQNLGQGPELLIRYENEEAVDDSQLPKDRFSAERLKGVDSTLKIQPAELGDSAVYLCASSRGSGEQFFGPGTRLTVL.

This chain connects TRBV11-2 to TRBJ1-1; 9 positions match TRBD1. Trimming cost V 3 bases and J 4 bases; bases outside gene matches: 6. From germline, CDR1 is SGHAT and CDR2 FQNNGV. This CDR3 has 15 amino acids. CDR3 nucleotide sequence: TGTGCCAGCAGCTTCATACAGGGGGCGGGCACTGAAGCTTTCTTT. Protein sequence: CASSFIQGAGTEAFF. Using reference TRBV11-2 and TRBJ1-1 for the parts outside the CDR3, the full variable domain is EAGVAQSPRYKIIEKRQSVAFWCNPISGHATLYWYQQILGQGPKLLIQFQNNGVVDDSQLPKDRFSAERLKGVDSTLKIQPAKLEDSAVYLCASSFIQGAGTEAFFGQGTRLTVV.

The CDR3 DNA sequence: TGTGCCAGCAGCTCCAGGGGCACTGAAGCTTTCTTT. Residues: CASSSRGTEAFF. The V and J genes are TRBV7-6 and TRBJ1-1; maybe TRBD1 (6 bases). The germline CDR1 and CDR2 sequences are SGHVS and FNYEAQ. The CDR3 length is 12 residues. V was cut by 4 bases and J by 4 bases, with 7 bases left in between.

Concerning this clone: One end of the junction fails to match germline, which may point to a read error. The gene calls are TRBV7-9 and TRBJ1-1, with D possibly TRBD1 on 5 matching bases. Germline values: CDR1 SEHNR, CDR2 FQNEAQ (reference sequence). This CDR3 has 12 residues. CDR3 residues: CSSSLPGTEAFF. CDR3 nucleotides: TGTTCCAGCAGCTTACCAGGGACTGAAGCTTTCTTT. Variable domain in full (rest from reference TRBV7-9 and TRBJ1-1): DTGVSQNPRHKITKRGQNVTFRCDPISEHNRLYWYRQTLGQGPEFLTYFQNEAQLEKSRLLSDRFSAERPKGSFSTLEIQRTEQGDSAMYLCSSSLPGTEAFFGQGTRLTVV.

The rearrangement uses TRBV7-6 and TRBJ2-7, with 8 bases fitting TRBD2. This CDR3 region has 17 residues. V was clipped by 4 bases and J by 0 bases; unmatched bases: 11. The germline V gene encodes CDR1 SGHVS and CDR2 FNYEAQ. DNA for the CDR3: TGTGCCAGCAGCTCTCAAGCGGGGGCCTCAAGCTCCTACGAGCAGTACTTC. Amino acid sequence: CASSSQAGASSSYEQYF. The whole variable domain, remainder taken from reference TRBV7-6 and TRBJ2-7, is GAGVSQSPRYKVTKRGQDVALRCDPISGHVSLYWYRQALGQGPEFLTYFNYEAQQDKSGLPNDRFSAERPEGSISTLTIQRTEQRDSAMYRCASSSQAGASSSYEQYFGPGTRLTVT.

The V gene is TRBV9, the J gene TRBJ1-1, with a weak D call TRBD1 (6 bases). The V gene's germline CDR1 is SGDLS and CDR2 YYNGEE. The germline V and J ends were trimmed by 0 bases and 5 bases, with 14 bases remaining between them. The CDR3 contains 15 residues. DNA of the CDR3: TGTGCCAGCAGCGTAGCTTTCGGGGGGCGGACTGAAGCTTTCTTT. Translated: CASSVAFGGRTEAFF.